These 25 T cell receptor beta chains originate from one sample sequenced in a study of T-cell memory formation after mild COVID-19. TCRdb called the 5' RACE reads again in MiXCR, with one record for every CDR3 protein. The sample has under 350,000 distinct CDR3 sequences; 16% are singletons. The sequenced sample was PBMCs or a T cell subset sorted from them (not recorded which). The receptor set was obtained from a man aged 18 to 29 who had mild COVID-19 (a few samples of this study predate the infection). Cell type and time point are not known.

The chain combines TRBV7-3 with TRBJ2-7; possibly TRBD1 for D (5 bases). There are 16 residues in the CDR3. Trimming pared 5 bases from V and 3 bases from J, leaving 20 bases between. CDR1 and CDR2 (germline): SGHTA, FQGTGA. DNA for the CDR3: TGTGCCAGCAGCCTACTACGACAGAGTAGGCGCTACGAGCAGTACGTC. Its translation is CASSLLRQSRRYEQYV.

The chain joins TRBV4-1 to TRBJ2-1; D may be TRBD1 (6 bases). The V gene lost 2 bases and the J gene lost 7 bases, with 15 bases spanning the gap. The CDR3 runs 15 residues. The germline gives CDR1 MGHRA, CDR2 YSYEKL. The CDR3 nucleotides are TGCGCCAGCAGCCAACTTCAGGGGACGTTTAATGAGCAGTTCTTC. This gives the protein CASSQLQGTFNEQFF.

This chain uses TRBV5-5 with TRBJ1-1; TRBD1 is a possible D gene (6 bases). Germline loops: CDR1 SGHKS, CDR2 YYEKEE (reference sequence). V lost 6 bases and J 1 base, leaving 13 bases between the germline ends. CDR3 length: 14 residues. The CDR3 nucleotides read TGTGCCAGCATCTGGGGGCAGCCGAACACTGAAGCTTTCTTT. Translation gives CASIWGQPNTEAFF.

V is TRBV18 and J is TRBJ2-3, with 10 bases identical to TRBD2. CDR1 KGHSH and CDR2 LQKENI come from the germline V gene. The CDR3 runs 18 residues. J lost 1 base, V lost 2 bases, and 9 bases had no gene match. CDR3 DNA: TGTGCCAGCTCACCAATAGCGGGGGGCCTCCTCCGCACAGATACGCAGTATTTT. It encodes CASSPIAGGLLRTDTQYF.

This chain joins TRBV20-1 and TRBJ2-1; weak D call: TRBD2 (6 bases). Germline V gene data show CDR1 as DFQATT and CDR2 as SNEGSKA (reference sequence). This CDR3 region has 15 residues. V was pared by 0 bases and J by 9 bases, with 18 bases between. In nucleotides, the CDR3 is TGCAGTGCTAGAGATTCGACTGTATACGGGAGTGAGCAGTTCTTC. It codes for CSARDSTVYGSEQFF.

This sequence joins TRBV24-1 and TRBJ2-1, with 9 bases lining up with TRBD2. This CDR3 is built from 13 residues. Trimming removed 7 bases from V and 7 bases from J; junction bases left unmatched: 4. CDR1 is KGHDR, CDR2 SFDVKD, per germline. This CDR3 is CATRREGQNEQFF. In DNA form, the CDR3 reads TGTGCCACCAGGCGGGAGGGCCAGAATGAGCAGTTCTTC.

This clonotype was recorded a few times. The chain recombines TRBV5-1 with TRBJ2-2, with TRBD2 identical over 8 bases. With V trimmed by 4 bases and J by 6 bases, 11 bases remained unmatched. Germline V gene lookup returns CDR1 SGHRS and CDR2 YFSETQ. The CDR3 runs to 16 residues. The DNA of the CDR3 is TGCGCCAGCAGCCCAGCGGGGGCCGGCGTAGCCGGGGAGCTGTTTTTT. It codes for CASSPAGAGVAGELFF.

This clonotype was detected a few times. The chain carries TRBV3-1 and TRBJ2-3; a weak D match, TRBD1 (5 bases). Trimming cost V 1 base and J 3 bases, with 17 bases left between them. Germline CDR1 LGHDT, CDR2 YNNKEL (reference sequence). This CDR3 contains 17 residues. The CDR3 here is CASSQVVGYRLTDTQYF. DNA for the CDR3: TGTGCCAGCAGCCAAGTAGTGGGTTACAGGCTGACAGATACGCAGTATTTT.

This sequence joins TRBV30 and TRBJ2-3; D remains unclear. Trimming cost V 5 bases and J 2 bases, with 8 bases left between them. CDR1 is GTSNPN and CDR2 is SVGIG in the germline V gene (reference sequence). The CDR3 contains 12 residues. The CDR3 loop reads CAWAIVTDTQYF. CDR3 bases: TGTGCCTGGGCAATAGTCACAGATACGCAGTATTTT.

This clonotype occurred a few times. The chain links TRBV2 to TRBJ2-5; D might be TRBD1 or TRBD2, each matching 6 bases. The CDR3 is 14 residues long. The V gene's germline CDR1 is SNHLY and CDR2 FYNNEI. The CDR3 DNA is TGTGATGAGGGGGGCCTTTGTCGTCAAGAGACCCAGTACTTC. This encodes CDEGGLCRQETQYF. Combining the CDR3 with reference TRBV2 and TRBJ2-5 gives the whole variable domain EPEVTQTPSHQVTQMGQEVILRCVPISNHLYFYWYRQILGQKVEFLVSFYNNEISEKSEIFDDQFSVERPDGSNFTLKIRSTKLEDSAMYFCDEGGLCRQETQYFGPGTRLLVL.

This chain uses TRBV6-6 with TRBJ2-3; 7 bases are a match to TRBD2. The CDR3 loop spans 16 amino acids. Germline CDR1 reads MNHNY; CDR2 reads SVGAGI (reference sequence). V trimming: 0 bases; J trimming: 2 bases; junction bases outside the gene matches: 5. The DNA of the CDR3 is TGTGCCAGCAGTTACTCGCCGGGACTACCCACAGATACGCAGTATTTT. Translated, it gives CASSYSPGLPTDTQYF.

This chain joins TRBV11-2 and TRBJ2-7; a weak D match, TRBD2 (6 bases). Germline V gene data show CDR1 as SGHAT and CDR2 as FQNNGV. The CDR3 loop spans 15 amino acids. V lost 8 bases and J lost 0, with 17 bases in between. CDR3 bases: TGTGCCAGCGGCCTCTCCGGGGGATTCTCCTACGAGCAGTACTTC. This translates into CASGLSGGFSYEQYF.

This clonotype was counted at least ten times. The rearrangement uses TRBV11-3 and TRBJ2-1; TRBD2 matches at 7 bases. Per germline, CDR1 SGHNT and CDR2 YENEEA. The CDR3 is 15 residues long. V shed 3 bases, J shed 2 bases, and the junction held 4 bases outside the gene matches. DNA of the CDR3: TGTGCCAGCAGCTTCGAGGGAGGGGCCTACAATGAGCAGTTCTTC. Translating it yields CASSFEGGAYNEQFF.

Ten or more counts support this clonotype. The rearrangement joins TRBV7-9 to TRBJ2-3; D is undetermined. This CDR3 has 12 amino acids. Germline CDR1 SEHNR, CDR2 FQNEAQ (reference sequence). V dropped 6 bases and J dropped 7 bases, with 11 bases sitting between them. The CDR3 reads CASSPGPNTQYF. CDR3 DNA sequence: TGTGCCAGCAGTCCCGGACCAAATACGCAGTATTTT.

This clonotype has ten or more counts. The chain has TRBV21-1 and TRBJ2-1; TRBD2 is the table's D call, not checked against the DNA. TRBV21-1 is shown as a pseudogene. This CDR3 comprises 14 residues. The CDR3 coding sequence is TGTGCCAGCAGCACCTCCCCAGCGGGAGAAGAGCAGTTCTTC. Translation: CASSTSPAGEEQFF.

This chain connects TRBV7-9 to TRBJ2-7; possibly TRBD1 for D (5 bases). The CDR3 covers 14 residues. Germline loops: CDR1 SEHNR, CDR2 FQNEAQ (reference sequence). With 3 bases removed from V and 5 bases from J, the gap between germline ends came to 14 bases. CDR3 loop: CASSFDSPADEQYV. The CDR3 nucleotides read TGTGCCAGCAGCTTCGACAGCCCCGCGGACGAGCAGTACGTC.

At least ten counts were recorded for this clonotype. The rearrangement joins TRBV11-3 to TRBJ2-7; TRBD1 agrees at 9 bases. V lost 3 bases to trimming and J lost 6 bases; unmatched junction nucleotides: 0. The germline V gene has CDR1 SGHNT and CDR2 YENEEA. The CDR3 has 12 residues. CDR3 amino acids: CASSLDRGEQYF. As DNA, the CDR3 is TGTGCCAGCAGCTTGGACAGGGGCGAGCAGTACTTC. The entire variable domain, with the rest obtained from reference TRBV11-3 and TRBJ2-7, is as follows: EAGVVQSPRYKIIEKKQPVAFWCNPISGHNTLYWYLQNLGQGPELLIRYENEEAVDDSQLPKDRFSAERLKGVDSTLKIQPAELGDSAVYLCASSLDRGEQYFGPGTRLTVT.

A few counts support this clonotype. The chain recombines TRBV18 with TRBJ2-3; D gene ambiguous. Trimming pared 3 bases from V and 0 bases from J, leaving 10 bases between. The CDR3 has 15 amino acids. CDR1 and CDR2 (germline): KGHSH, LQKENI. The chain's CDR3 is CASSPWKHSTDTQYF. The CDR3 bases are TGTGCCAGCTCACCTTGGAAGCACAGCACAGATACGCAGTATTTT. The full variable domain, with the rest looked up from reference TRBV18 and TRBJ2-3, is NAGVMQNPRHLVRRRGQEARLRCSPMKGHSHVYWYRQLPEEGLKFMVYLQKENIIDESGMPKERFSAEFPKEGPSILRIQQVVRGDSAAYFCASSPWKHSTDTQYFGPGTRLTVL.

This clonotype was picked up a small number of times. The chain recombines TRBV9 with TRBJ2-1; 10 nucleotides align to TRBD2. This CDR3 is 14 amino acids long. Germline V gene sequence: CDR1 SGDLS, CDR2 YYNGEE. Unmatched junction bases numbered 4, after V lost 4 bases and J lost 6 bases. The CDR3 protein is CASSIRTSGNEQFF. The CDR3 DNA follows: TGTGCCAGCAGCATCCGGACTAGCGGCAATGAGCAGTTCTTC.

The gene calls are TRBV7-9 and TRBJ2-3, with a possible D match to TRBD2 (6 bases). The V end was cut by 2 bases, the J end by 5 bases, with 11 bases between. This CDR3 has 14 residues. In germline, CDR1 is SEHNR, CDR2 FQNEAQ (reference sequence). This CDR3 is CASSLRHGRDTQYF. CDR3 coding DNA: TGTGCCAGCAGCTTAAGGCACGGGAGAGATACGCAGTATTTT.

This clonotype was seen only a few times. The chain is built from TRBV6-5 and TRBJ1-2, with D unresolved. This CDR3 comprises 14 residues. Germline V lookup: CDR1 MNHEY, CDR2 SVGAGI. The V end was cut by 0 bases, the J end by 4 bases, with 9 bases between. The CDR3 nucleotides are TGTGCCAGCAGTTACTCGACGGGTCTCTATGGCTACACCTTC. Encoded protein: CASSYSTGLYGYTF.

The rearrangement uses TRBV6-2 or TRBV6-3 and TRBJ2-7; the D call may be TRBD1 or TRBD2 (5 bases each). Germline-derived CDR1 and CDR2 are MNHEY and SVGEGT. The CDR3 runs to 15 residues. The V end was cut by 6 bases, the J end by 3 bases, with 18 bases between. The CDR3 region has the DNA TGTGCCAGCAGCACCCCTTTCCGGGGCGACTACGAGCAGTACTTC. The encoded protein is CASSTPFRGDYEQYF.

For the CDR3, the DNA is TGTGCCAGCAGTTACGGGCTTAACTACGAGCAGTACTTC. Protein: CASSYGLNYEQYF. The chain has TRBV6-5 and TRBJ2-7; D call uncertain. Looked up from germline, CDR1 is MNHEY and CDR2 is SVGAGI. V lost 2 bases and J 3 bases, leaving 8 bases between the germline ends. The CDR3 is 13 residues long.

The rearrangement joins TRBV20-1 to TRBJ2-4; D may be TRBD1 (5 bases). Trimming cost V 1 base and J 7 bases, with 11 bases left between them. The V gene's germline CDR1 is DFQATT and CDR2 SNEGSKA (reference sequence). CDR3 length equals 13 residues. The chain's CDR3 is CSARVGASNIQYF. CDR3 sequence (DNA): TGCAGTGCTAGAGTTGGGGCGTCCAACATTCAGTACTTC.

This clonotype occurred many times. The V call is TRBV20-1, the J call TRBJ2-3, with D perhaps TRBD2 (7 bases). V was clipped by 0 bases and J by 2 bases, with 12 bases between them. Germline-derived CDR1 and CDR2 are DFQATT and SNEGSKA (reference sequence). This CDR3 spans 15 amino acids. The CDR3 sequence is CSARDRRGLTDTQYF. The CDR3 region has the DNA TGCAGTGCTAGAGATCGGCGGGGGCTCACAGATACGCAGTATTTT.